These 9 T cell receptor beta chains were sequenced from one sample in a study of T cells in Graves' hyperthyroidism and ophthalmopathy. Amplification yielded TCR beta CDR3 regions, with RNA transcripts as the source. With the HTBI primer set, the TCR CDR3 went through a first round of RT-PCR. From the multiplex PCR reads, TCRdb called clonotypes with MiXCR, one entry per CDR3 protein. The repertoire holds about 700,000 distinct CDR3 sequences, less than 15% seen once, with about 9.4% in the top ten. The source material was blood. The receptor source for this set is a young woman with Graves' hyperthyroidism.

This clonotype was seen many times. The chain recombines TRBV7-9 with TRBJ2-7, with a weak D call TRBD2 (5 bases). CDR1 is SEHNR and CDR2 is FQNEAQ in the germline V gene (reference sequence). V lost 8 bases and J lost 5, with 19 bases in between. The CDR3 spans 14 residues. This CDR3 is CASERAELVDEQYF. The CDR3 region has the DNA TGTGCCAGCGAACGCGCCGAACTAGTTGACGAGCAGTACTTC.

The chain recombines TRBV6-1 with TRBJ2-5; D is unclear. The CDR3 totals 14 residues. V gave up 5 bases and J gave up 3 bases, with 13 bases separating them. In germline, CDR1 is MNHNS, CDR2 SASEGT. The CDR3 nucleotides are TGTGCCAGCAGTTCGTGGGGATCCAAAGAGACCCAGTACTTC. This codes for CASSSWGSKETQYF.

V and J are TRBV6-1 and TRBJ1-5; the D is unclear. Germline lookup yields CDR1 MNHNS and CDR2 SASEGT. V was pared by 5 bases and J by 7 bases, with 15 bases between. The CDR3 is 14 residues long. CDR3 sequence: CASSSARSEQPQHF. CDR3 coding DNA: TGTGCCAGCAGTTCTGCACGAAGCGAGCAGCCCCAGCATTTT.

This clonotype was seen many times. V is TRBV27 and J is TRBJ2-1; TRBD2 matches at 9 bases. After removal of 2 bases from V and 7 bases from J, the junction contained 9 bases not matched to a gene. The germline V gene has CDR1 MNHEY and CDR2 SMNVEV (reference sequence). CDR3 length equals 16 residues. The CDR3 bases are TGTGCCAGCAGTTTAGCGGGTAGCGGGAGATTGAATGAGCAGTTCTTC. Residues: CASSLAGSGRLNEQFF.

In the case of this clonotype: A junction boundary mismatches the germline segment, possibly from a read error. The genes are TRBV11-3 and TRBJ2-7; 10 bases match TRBD1. This CDR3 is 14 amino acids long. Germline lookup yields CDR1 SGHNT and CDR2 YENEEA. In DNA form, the CDR3 reads TGTGCCAGCAGCCTAGACGGGACAGGGGACGAGCAGTACTTC. It encodes CASSLDGTGDEQYF.

This clonotype was recorded a few times. CDR3 nucleotides: TGCGCCAGCAGCGTAGCAGGCGCGGCAGATACGCAGTATTTT. Protein product: CASSVAGAADTQYF. The chain uses TRBV4-1 and TRBJ2-3; D is ambiguous. Germline CDR1 is MGHRA and CDR2 is YSYEKL. This CDR3 region has 14 residues. V was shortened by 5 bases and J by 4 bases, with 13 bases between the two germline ends.

The sample holds a few counts of this clonotype. The rearrangement joins TRBV10-3 to TRBJ1-1; D ambiguous. This CDR3 is built from 11 residues. V dropped 8 bases and J dropped 3 bases, with 7 bases sitting between them. Germline-derived CDR1 and CDR2 are ENHRY and SYGVKD. CDR3 sequence (DNA): TGTGCCATCGCAGTAGACACTGAAGCTTTCTTT. It codes for CAIAVDTEAFF.

This clonotype has more than one count but fewer than ten. The rearrangement uses TRBV15 and TRBJ2-2; D may be TRBD2 (5 bases). Trimming took 1 base from V and 5 from J, leaving 11 bases between them. There are 15 residues in the CDR3. Looked up from germline, CDR1 is LNHNV and CDR2 is YYDKDF (reference sequence). CDR3 nucleotides: TGTGCCACCAGCAGAGTCGGAACGGGGACCGGGGAGCTGTTTTTT. It yields the protein CATSRVGTGTGELFF.

The chain uses TRBV9 and TRBJ1-6, with 7 bases aligning to TRBD1. The germline V gene encodes CDR1 SGDLS and CDR2 YYNGEE. The CDR3 is 16 amino acids. After removal of 5 bases from V and 4 bases from J, the junction contained 9 bases not matched to a gene. The CDR3 bases are TGTGCCAGCAGTAAATCCGGGACAGCTTATAATTCACCCCTCCACTTT. This translates into CASSKSGTAYNSPLHF.